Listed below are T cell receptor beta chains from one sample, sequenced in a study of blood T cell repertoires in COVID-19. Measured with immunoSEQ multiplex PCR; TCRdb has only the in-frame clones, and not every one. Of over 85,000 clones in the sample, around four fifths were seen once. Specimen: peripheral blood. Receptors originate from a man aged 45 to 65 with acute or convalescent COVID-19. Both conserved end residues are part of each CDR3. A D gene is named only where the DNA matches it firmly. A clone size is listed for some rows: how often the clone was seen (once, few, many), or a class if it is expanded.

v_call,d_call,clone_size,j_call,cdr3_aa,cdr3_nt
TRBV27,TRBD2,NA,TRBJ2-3,CASSLTSGSPHPDTQYF,TGTGCCAGCAGTTTAACTAGCGGGAGTCCGCACCCAGATACGCAGTATTTT
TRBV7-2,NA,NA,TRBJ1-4,CASSWGVSNEKLFF,TGTGCCAGCAGCTGGGGGGTGTCTAATGAAAAACTGTTTTTT
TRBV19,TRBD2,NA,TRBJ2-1,CASSIGTSGRGEQFF,TGTGCCAGTAGTATAGGGACTAGCGGCCGTGGTGAGCAGTTCTTC
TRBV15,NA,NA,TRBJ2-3,CATSRDGALRGRRTDTQYF,TGTGCCACCAGCAGAGATGGGGCCCTGAGAGGCCGGCGCACAGATACGCAGTATTTT
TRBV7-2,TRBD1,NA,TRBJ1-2,CASSLGLGTAYGYTF,TGTGCCAGCAGCTTAGGGCTCGGGACAGCATATGGCTACACCTTC
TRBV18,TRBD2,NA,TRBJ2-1,CASSPPGSSAGENEQFF,TGTGCCAGCTCACCACCGGGATCTAGCGCGGGGGAAAATGAGCAGTTCTTC
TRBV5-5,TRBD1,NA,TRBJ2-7,CASSLIPGQTGPYEQYF,TGTGCCAGCAGCCTAATTCCCGGCCAGACAGGGCCCTACGAGCAGTACTTC
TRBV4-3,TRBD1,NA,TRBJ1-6,CASSQNGQGQNSPLHF,TGCGCCAGCAGCCAAAACGGACAGGGGCAGAATTCACCCCTCCACTTT
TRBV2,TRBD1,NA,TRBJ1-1,CASSSGTGTNTEAFF,TGTGCCAGCAGTTCGGGGACAGGGACGAACACTGAAGCTTTCTTT
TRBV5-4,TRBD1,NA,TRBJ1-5,CASSLGTGSSNQPQHF,TGTGCCAGCAGCTTGGGGACAGGGTCGAGCAATCAGCCCCAGCATTTT
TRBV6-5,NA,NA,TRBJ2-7,CASSLSTIHEQYF,TGTGCCAGCAGCCTATCGACAATACACGAGCAGTACTTC
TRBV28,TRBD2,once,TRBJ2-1,CASTTGGAYNEQFF,TGTGCCAGCACGACGGGAGGGGCCTACAATGAGCAGTTCTTC
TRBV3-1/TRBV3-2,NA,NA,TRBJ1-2,CASSQDIGQGGYGYTF,TGTGCCAGCAGCCAAGATATCGGGCAGGGAGGCTATGGCTACACCTTC
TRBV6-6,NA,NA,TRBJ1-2,CASSSHSGIGYTF,TGTGCCAGCAGCTCCCATTCAGGGATCGGCTACACCTTC
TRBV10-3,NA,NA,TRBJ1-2,CAISDDGAYGYTF,TGTGCCATCAGTGACGACGGAGCCTATGGCTACACCTTC
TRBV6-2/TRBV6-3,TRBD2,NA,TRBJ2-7,CASSYPIGTTSGSTYEQYF,TGTGCCAGCAGTTACCCAATTGGAACGACTAGCGGGAGCACCTACGAGCAGTACTTC
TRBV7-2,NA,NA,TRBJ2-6,CASSLVEAGANVLTF,TGTGCCAGCAGCTTAGTTGAGGCTGGGGCCAACGTCCTGACTTTC
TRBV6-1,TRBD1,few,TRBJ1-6,CASSEVGDRGYSPLHF,TGTGCCAGCAGTGAAGTAGGGGACAGGGGATATTCACCCCTCCACTTT
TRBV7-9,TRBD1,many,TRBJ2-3,CASSSPGQATDTQYF,TGTGCCAGCAGCTCCCCGGGACAGGCCACAGATACGCAGTATTTT
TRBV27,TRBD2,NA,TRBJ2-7,CASSLRAAAGGPLYEQYF,TGTGCCAGCAGTTTAAGGGCCGCAGCGGGAGGGCCCCTATACGAGCAGTACTTC
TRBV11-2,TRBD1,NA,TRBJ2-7,CASSLAQGPYEQYF,TGTGCCAGCAGCTTAGCACAGGGGCCCTACGAGCAGTACTTC
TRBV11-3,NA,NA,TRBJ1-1,CASSLVPGTEAFF,TGTGCCAGCAGCTTAGTTCCGGGGACTGAAGCTTTCTTT
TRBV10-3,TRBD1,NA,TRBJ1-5,CAIRPGTGEDQPQHF,TGTGCCATCAGACCCGGGACAGGGGAGGATCAGCCCCAGCATTTT